The 27 T cell receptor beta chains presented below share a single source sample, sequenced in a study of T cell responses to AZD1222 COVID-19 vaccine. TCRdb keeps only in-frame clones here, not all; method: immunoSEQ multiplex PCR. The repertoire has fewer than 85,000 clones, roughly 89% of them found once; the top ten carry 9% to 9.5%. This specimen consisted of peripheral blood, obtained 28 days after the second AZD1222 dose. Receptors were obtained from an adult who received the AZD1222 COVID-19 vaccine.

The genes are TRBV30 and TRBJ1-4; D is perhaps TRBD1 (5 bases). This CDR3 region has 12 residues. Germline V CDR1 and CDR2: GTSNPN, SVGIG (reference sequence). V shed 3 bases and J shed 8 bases, with 10 bases lying between them. In nucleotides, the CDR3 is TGTGCCTGGAGCGCGGGGGGAGAAAAACTGTTTTTT. As protein: CAWSAGGEKLFF.

The chain links TRBV27 to TRBJ2-7; a weak D match, TRBD1 (6 bases). This CDR3 is built from 14 residues. Deletions cut 5 bases from V and 3 bases from J, with 14 bases between. CDR1 and CDR2 (germline): MNHEY, SMNVEV (reference sequence). CDR3 nucleotide sequence: TGTGCCAGCAGTATAAGAACAGGGATCTACGAGCAGTACTTC. Encoded protein: CASSIRTGIYEQYF.

The genes are TRBV28 and TRBJ2-7; D assignment may be TRBD1 or TRBD2 (5 bases each). Per germline, CDR1 MDHEN and CDR2 SYDVKM. CDR3 length: 14 amino acids. V lost 6 bases and J 12 bases, leaving 24 bases between the germline ends. The CDR3 bases are TGTGCCAGCAGCCGGGGACGTTCCAGCCTGACTGCGTACTTC. Protein sequence: CASSRGRSSLTAYF.

This chain links TRBV25-1 with TRBJ2-1; no firm D call. Trimming removed 1 base at V and 3 bases at J, with 13 bases between. This CDR3 comprises 16 residues. In germline, CDR1 is MGHDK, CDR2 SYGVNS. The CDR3 protein is CASSESGSPDYNEQFF. The DNA of the CDR3 is TGTGCCAGCAGTGAATCAGGCTCCCCGGACTACAATGAGCAGTTCTTC.

The genes are TRBV15 and TRBJ2-1, with 7 bases that match TRBD2. The CDR3 has 23 residues. The germline gives CDR1 LNHNV, CDR2 YYDKDF (reference sequence). V shed 5 bases, J shed 0 bases, and the junction held 28 bases outside the gene matches. The CDR3 region is CATSGGGKGPLSGTPSSYNEQFF. In DNA, the CDR3 is TGTGCCACCAGCGGCGGGGGAAAGGGACCTCTCTCGGGAACCCCTAGCTCCTACAATGAGCAGTTCTTC. The entire variable domain, with the rest obtained from reference TRBV15 and TRBJ2-1, is as follows: DAMVIQNPRYQVTQFGKPVTLSCSQTLNHNVMYWYQQKSSQAPKLLFHYYDKDFNNEADTPDNFQSRRPNTSFCFLDIRSPGLGDTAMYLCATSGGGKGPLSGTPSSYNEQFFGPGTRLTVL.

In its sample, this clone was seen a few times. The genes are TRBV5-8 and TRBJ2-2, with D hard to call. This CDR3 comprises 15 residues. Germline-derived CDR1 and CDR2 are SGHTS and YDEGEE. V lost 1 base to trimming and J lost 0 bases, with 7 bases between them. In DNA form, the CDR3 reads TGTGCCAGCAGCTTGAGGCTGACGAACACCGGGGAGCTGTTTTTT. It codes for CASSLRLTNTGELFF.

The chain combines TRBV7-2 with TRBJ1-3; the D gene is possibly TRBD1 (5 bases). Germline lookup yields CDR1 SGHTA and CDR2 FQGNSA. Trimming cost V 1 base and J 0 bases, with 19 bases left between them. The CDR3 consists of 19 residues. The CDR3 DNA reads as TGTGCCAGCAGCTTAGTCGGCCGGCAGGGCTTCAGCTCTGGAAACACCATATATTTT. It specifies CASSLVGRQGFSSGNTIYF.

The chain is built from TRBV6-1 and TRBJ2-7; TRBD2 matches at 14 bases. Trimming at V came to 4 bases and at J to 0 bases, leaving 2 bases not matched to a gene. In germline, CDR1 is MNHNS, CDR2 SASEGT. CDR3 length: 16 residues. The CDR3 spells CASSGLAGGPSYEQYV. CDR3 nucleotides: TGTGCCAGCAGTGGACTAGCGGGAGGGCCCTCCTACGAGCAGTACGTC.

This chain joins TRBV7-8 and TRBJ2-2; 11 bases are shared with TRBD2. The germline gives CDR1 SGHVS, CDR2 FQNEAQ. The CDR3 contains 21 residues. J lost 0 bases, V lost 0 bases, and 12 bases had no gene match. The CDR3 region has the DNA TGTGCCAGCAGCTTAGCGGGGGGCCTAGCGGGAGGTCTAACGAACACCGGGGAGCTGTTTTTT. It yields the protein CASSLAGGLAGGLTNTGELFF.

The chain uses TRBV2 and TRBJ2-1, with D maybe TRBD2 (5 bases). This CDR3 region has 13 residues. V lost 8 bases and J lost 0, with 8 bases in between. CDR1 and CDR2 (germline): SNHLY, FYNNEI. CDR3 protein: CASQGSSYNEQFF. As DNA, the CDR3 is TGTGCCAGCCAAGGGAGCTCCTACAATGAGCAGTTCTTC.

This chain uses TRBV6-2 or TRBV6-3 with TRBJ2-3; 9 bases agree with TRBD2. Per the germline V gene, CDR1 is MNHEY and CDR2 is SVGEGT. The trim removed 6 bases at V and 10 bases at J, leaving 11 bases unmatched. The CDR3 is made up of 14 amino acids. CDR3 amino acids: CASSGTSLRRAQYF. The CDR3 DNA follows: TGTGCCAGCAGCGGGACTAGCCTTCGCAGGGCGCAGTATTTT.

Only a few counts were recorded for this clone. CDR3 bases: TGCAGCGTTGGTCACTCGGGGGAGCAGTACTTC. Protein product: CSVGHSGEQYF. The rearrangement uses TRBV29-1 and TRBJ2-7, with a tentative D call TRBD2 (5 bases). Germline V gene data show CDR1 as SQVTM and CDR2 as ANQGSEA. This CDR3 spans 11 amino acids. V lost 4 bases, J lost 7 bases, and 11 bases lay in between.

The CDR3 spells CASSQDRPSGGDTQYF. CDR3 DNA sequence: TGTGCCAGCAGCCAAGATAGGCCTAGCGGGGGGGATACGCAGTATTTT. The chain carries TRBV4-2 and TRBJ2-3; 11 nucleotides match TRBD2. CDR1 is LGHNA and CDR2 is YNFKEQ in the germline V gene. V lost 0 bases, J lost 6 bases, and 5 bases stayed unmatched. The CDR3 has 16 residues.

The rearrangement uses TRBV18 and TRBJ2-1, with TRBD2 matching 12 bases. With 4 bases clipped from V and 8 bases from J, the junction kept 6 bases outside the gene matches. In germline, CDR1 is KGHSH, CDR2 LQKENI. The CDR3 is made up of 15 amino acids. The CDR3 region has the DNA TGTGCCAGCTCACTTGGACTAGCGGGAATATATGAGCAGTTCTTC. Translated: CASSLGLAGIYEQFF.

The chain joins TRBV5-1 to TRBJ1-5; the match to TRBD1 covers 7 bases. The CDR3 loop spans 16 amino acids. V shed 4 bases, J shed 1 base, and the junction held 8 bases outside the gene matches. The V gene's germline CDR1 is SGHRS and CDR2 YFSETQ. The CDR3 region has the DNA TGCGCCAGCAGCCCGACAGGGTCGGGAAGCAATCAGCCCCAGCATTTT. This translates into CASSPTGSGSNQPQHF. Using reference TRBV5-1 and TRBJ1-5 for the parts outside the CDR3, the full variable domain is KAGVTQTPRYLIKTRGQQVTLSCSPISGHRSVSWYQQTPGQGLQFLFEYFSETQRNKGNFPGRFSGRQFSNSRSEMNVSTLELGDSALYLCASSPTGSGSNQPQHFGDGTRLSIL.

The genes are TRBV9 and TRBJ1-6; no clear D gene. The CDR3 length is 13 residues. CDR1 SGDLS and CDR2 YYNGEE come from the germline V gene. The germline V and J ends were trimmed by 1 base and 7 bases, with 6 bases remaining between them. The CDR3 nucleotides read TGTGCCAGCAGCGTAATAGAAAATTCACCCCTCCACTTT. Its translation is CASSVIENSPLHF.

This chain connects TRBV3-1 (or the pseudogene TRBV3-2) to TRBJ2-7, with D perhaps TRBD2 (5 bases). The V gene's germline CDR1 is LGHDT and CDR2 YNNKEL (reference sequence). Trimming pared 4 bases from V and 6 bases from J, leaving 16 bases between. The length of the CDR3 is 14 residues. CDR3 sequence (DNA): TGTGCCAGCAGCCGATCCTTGGGGAGCGGCGAGCAGTACTTC. Translating gives CASSRSLGSGEQYF.

The J gene is TRBJ1-3, the V gene TRBV4-2; possibly TRBD1 for D (5 bases). The CDR3 covers 14 residues. The ends were cut back, 1 base at V and 2 bases at J, with 6 bases in the middle. The germline V gene encodes CDR1 LGHNA and CDR2 YNFKEQ. The DNA of the CDR3 is TGTGCCAGCAGCCAAGCGGGGGCTGGAAACACCATATATTTT. Protein: CASSQAGAGNTIYF.

This chain joins TRBV7-9 and TRBJ1-2, with D hard to call. In germline, CDR1 is SEHNR, CDR2 FQNEAQ (reference sequence). CDR3 length equals 14 residues. Deletions cut 1 base from V and 1 base from J, with 7 bases between. The CDR3 DNA is TGTGCCAGCAGCTTAGGAGGGCTTAACTATGGCTACACCTTC. It codes for CASSLGGLNYGYTF.

The rearrangement joins TRBV9 to TRBJ2-1; TRBD1 might be the D (5 bases). With 4 bases removed from V and 0 bases from J, the gap between germline ends came to 17 bases. The CDR3 covers 17 residues. Germline V gives CDR1 SGDLS, CDR2 YYNGEE. CDR3 sequence: CASSLKRQPSSYNEQFF. In nucleotides, the CDR3 is TGTGCCAGCAGCCTAAAAAGACAGCCCAGCTCCTACAATGAGCAGTTCTTC.

The chain recombines TRBV6-4 with TRBJ2-1, with 8 bases matching TRBD2. The CDR3 totals 18 residues. Germline-derived CDR1 and CDR2 are MRHNA and SNTAGT. J lost 3 bases, V lost 2 bases, and 12 bases had no gene match. The CDR3 here is CASSDPSPGGRFYNEQFF. In DNA form, the CDR3 reads TGTGCCAGCAGTGACCCGTCCCCGGGAGGGAGATTCTACAATGAGCAGTTCTTC.

The CDR3 DNA reads TGTGCCAGCAGCCAGGGACAGCCTAATGAAAAACTGTTTTTT. The encoded protein is CASSQGQPNEKLFF. The rearrangement uses TRBV14 and TRBJ1-4; 7 bases map to TRBD1. Losses at the gene ends were 3 bases for V and 3 bases for J; bases not matched to a gene: 1. The germline V gene has CDR1 SGHDN and CDR2 FVKESK. CDR3 size: 14 residues.

This chain uses TRBV28 with TRBJ2-3; D is unclear. There are 16 residues in the CDR3. Germline values: CDR1 MDHEN, CDR2 SYDVKM. Trimming took 3 bases from V and 0 from J, leaving 13 bases between them. CDR3 in amino acids: CASSLRVSLSTDTQYF. DNA for the CDR3: TGTGCCAGCAGTTTGCGCGTCAGCCTCAGCACAGATACGCAGTATTTT.

V and J are TRBV6-2 or TRBV6-3 and TRBJ2-7; 8 positions match TRBD1. This CDR3 is 16 amino acids long. Germline loops: CDR1 MNHEY, CDR2 SVGEGT. With 0 bases clipped from V and 5 bases from J, the junction kept 9 bases outside the gene matches. The CDR3 loop reads CASSYSGQGVNHEQYF. Written as DNA, the CDR3 is TGTGCCAGCAGTTACTCCGGACAGGGCGTAAACCACGAGCAGTACTTC.

CDR3 DNA: TGTGCCAGCAGCCACCCAGGTGCTGGGGCCAACGTCCTGACTTTC. Residues: CASSHPGAGANVLTF. This chain joins TRBV3-1 (or the pseudogene TRBV3-2) and TRBJ2-6; D gene ambiguous. The CDR3 covers 15 residues. Germline V lookup: CDR1 LGHDT, CDR2 YNNKEL (reference sequence). V lost 3 bases to trimming and J lost 2 bases, with 8 bases between them.

The chain employs TRBV5-8 and TRBJ2-1; TRBD2 matches 9 bases. Germline-derived CDR1 and CDR2 are SGHTS and YDEGEE. The CDR3 has 18 residues. V dropped 6 bases and J dropped 0; count of bases not matched to a gene: 13. The CDR3 spells CASTLFLAGQPSYNEQFF. The CDR3 nucleotides read TGTGCCAGCACCCTGTTCCTAGCGGGACAACCCTCCTACAATGAGCAGTTCTTC. The variable domain in full, completed from reference TRBV5-8 and TRBJ2-1, reads EAGVTQSPTHLIKTRGQQATLRCSPISGHTSVYWYQQALGLGLQFLLWYDEGEERNRGNFPPRFSGRQFPNYSSELNVNALELEDSALYLCASTLFLAGQPSYNEQFFGPGTRLTVL.

The sample holds one count of this clone. The chain combines TRBV29-1 with TRBJ1-1; no definite D call. Trimming pared 6 bases from V and 10 bases from J, leaving 12 bases between. This CDR3 comprises 10 residues. The germline V gene has CDR1 SQVTM and CDR2 ANQGSEA. The CDR3 sequence: CSVDGPTAFF. The CDR3 nucleotides read TGCAGCGTCGACGGACCTACAGCTTTCTTT. The full variable domain, its missing parts supplied by reference TRBV29-1 and TRBJ1-1, is SAVISQKPSRDICQRGTSLTIQCQVDSQVTMMFWYRQQPGQSLTLIATANQGSEATYESGFVIDKFPISRPNLTFSTLTVSNMSPEDSSIYLCSVDGPTAFFGQGTRLTVV.